What follows are 5 T cell receptor beta chains derived from one specimen sequenced in a study of T cell responses to AZD1222 COVID-19 vaccine. The assay was immunoSEQ multiplex PCR, and TCRdb's table has in-frame clones only and misses some. The sample includes over 110,000 clones, approximately 87% of them seen just once. This material consisted of peripheral blood, taken 28 days after the second AZD1222 dose. The receptors were sampled from an adult who received the AZD1222 COVID-19 vaccine.

This clone was found a few times. The chain links TRBV6-5 to TRBJ2-5, with 7 bases identical to TRBD2. This CDR3 has 15 residues. Germline CDR1 is MNHEY and CDR2 is SVGAGI. J was trimmed by 2 bases and V by 4 bases; bases with no gene match: 7. Written as DNA, the CDR3 is TGTGCCAGCAGTTCCGGACGGGAGGCACAAGAGACCCAGTACTTC. It translates to CASSSGREAQETQYF.

CDR3 residues: CASSPYKVNTEAFF. In DNA, the CDR3 is TGTGCCAGCTCACCATATAAAGTGAACACTGAAGCTTTCTTT. The V and J genes are TRBV18 and TRBJ1-1; no firm D call. The CDR3 is 14 residues long. Trimming pared 2 bases from V and 0 bases from J, leaving 7 bases between. Germline loops: CDR1 KGHSH, CDR2 LQKENI.

With respect to this clone: In the same sample, other DNA sequences code for this CDR3. The chain recombines TRBV11-2 with TRBJ2-7, with TRBD1 matching 10 bases. Trimming removed 5 bases from V and 2 bases from J; junction bases left unmatched: 3. The V gene's germline CDR1 is SGHAT and CDR2 FQNNGV. This CDR3 comprises 14 residues. The CDR3 region is CASSPGTGAYEQYF. CDR3 in DNA: TGTGCCAGCAGCCCCGGGACAGGGGCCTACGAGCAGTACTTC.

The chain uses TRBV5-6 and TRBJ2-7; a weak D match, TRBD1 (5 bases). CDR3 length equals 13 residues. V was pared by 0 bases and J by 2 bases, with 6 bases between. Per germline, CDR1 SGHDT and CDR2 YYEEEE. The CDR3 loop is CASSLGGTYEQYF. The CDR3 DNA reads TGTGCCAGCAGCTTGGGGGGCACCTACGAGCAGTACTTC.

The chain is built from TRBV2 and TRBJ2-5; no definite D call. Trimming removed 2 bases from V and 4 bases from J, with 8 bases in between. This CDR3 contains 13 residues. The germline V gene encodes CDR1 SNHLY and CDR2 FYNNEI. CDR3 region: CASSELVGETQYF. Written as DNA, the CDR3 is TGTGCCAGCAGTGAACTAGTAGGAGAGACCCAGTACTTC.